This T cell receptor (beta chain) comes out of a study of T cell responses to AZD1222 COVID-19 vaccine. Whole-study context: Combined were second doses at about 4 or about 12 weeks. Study results and caveats: Regions 160-218 and 743-854 dominated among vaccine-associated CD4 TCRs spanning spike. Just a handful of AZD1222 recipients tested seropositive at baseline. Of spike-specific TCRs, nearly half reportedly target regions left unmutated in variants.

The count of this clone is one. Its target is unknown. Sequenced by immunoSEQ multiplex PCR; TCRdb stores in-frame clones only, minus some. Here the sample spans 140,000 or so clones, just over 90% being singletons. This CDR3 region has 13 residues. CDR1 and CDR2 from the germline V gene are SGHRS and YFSETQ. V gave up 2 bases and J gave up 2 bases, with 8 bases separating them. The V and J genes are TRBV5-1 and TRBJ2-7, with D hard to call. Sequenced material: peripheral blood, taken on day 0 of AZD1222 vaccination. This receptor was taken from an adult in good health. The CDR3 DNA sequence: TGCGCCAGCAGCTTATCACACGCCTACGAGCAGTACTTC. Amino acid sequence: CASSLSHAYEQYF.